A selection of T cell receptor beta chains follows, all from one sample in a study of Graves' ophthalmopathy and Graves' hyperthyroidism. TCRdb called the multiplex PCR reads again in MiXCR, with one record for every CDR3 protein. The repertoire holds approximately 640,000 distinct CDR3 sequences, with about two fifths as singletons. The sequencing input was peripheral blood. The receptors come from an adult man with Graves' ophthalmopathy. CDR3s include the opening cysteine and the closing phenylalanine or tryptophan. A D gene is named only where the DNA matches it firmly. A clone size is listed for some rows: how often the clone was seen (once, few, many), or a class if it is expanded.

j_call,v_call,d_call,clone_size,cdr3_nt,cdr3_aa
TRBJ1-1,TRBV2,-,many,TGTGCCAGCAGTCGACCCGCGGGCTCGAACACTGAAGCTTTCTTT,CASSRPAGSNTEAFF
TRBJ1-6,TRBV12-3/TRBV12-4,TRBD1,-,TGTGCCAGCAGCAGGGGACAGGGGCCCAAAGCCCTCCACTTT,CASSRGQGPKALHF
TRBJ2-7,TRBV7-7,-,many,TGTGCCAGCAGCTTAGATGACAGATCCTACGAGCAGTACTTC,CASSLDDRSYEQYF
TRBJ2-1,TRBV15,-,once,TGTGCCACCAGCAGAGTTTATGGGGGCTACAATGAGCAGTTCTTC,CATSRVYGGYNEQFF
TRBJ1-3,TRBV10-3,-,many,TGTGCCATCTCCGGGACAAGAGGCGGAAACACCATATATTTT,CAISGTRGGNTIYF
TRBJ2-1,TRBV19,TRBD1,once,TGTGCCAGCAAGACAGGGCCAGGCAATGAGCAGTTCTTC,CASKTGPGNEQFF
TRBJ2-1,TRBV9,TRBD2,-,TGTGCCAGCTCACCACCCGGGGGAGGGGAGACCCAGTTCTTC,CASSPPGGGETQFF
TRBJ1-5,TRBV20-1,TRBD1,-,TGCAGTGCAACCTTCGGGACAGGGGGTTATCAGCCCCAGCATTTT,CSATFGTGGYQPQHF
TRBJ1-2,TRBV29-1,TRBD1,once,TGCAGCAGTGGACAGGGGGACTATGGCTACACCTTC,CSSGQGDYGYTF
TRBJ2-2,TRBV28,-,few,TGTGCCAGCAGTTTATGGACCCTGGGCACCGGGGAGCTGTTTTTT,CASSLWTLGTGELFF
TRBJ2-5,TRBV7-2,TRBD2,many,TGTGCCAGCAGCTTATCAGGGACTAGCGGACAAGAGACCCAGTACTTC,CASSLSGTSGQETQYF